This TCR beta chain was sequenced during a study of monozygotic twins with inflammatory bowel disease (dated by TCRdb to 2018 to 2020). About the full investigation: The complete study included about 28 monozygotic twin pairs: 19 IBD-discordant Danish pairs and nine German pairs, of which four were IBD-concordant and five were IBD-discordant. Each individual had, on average, about 151 000 unique TCRalpha sequences and 181 000 unique TCRbeta sequences available for analysis. The search for disease-associated traits relied mainly on comparing, within discordant pairs, IBD patients with their genetically identical healthy co-twins. What the study reported, not specific to this receptor: Because patients received different immunosuppressive treatments, the repertoires may have picked up extra background noise and variability between individuals. The analysis was unable to tell different T cell subtypes apart. TCRbeta repertoire diversity, by inverse Simpson index, was decreased in IBD patients compared with their healthy co-twins. IBD patients shared fewer clonotypes with other individuals than healthy twins did, most markedly in patients showing signs of disease activity. The results gave no support for a single strong signal or clonotype linked to IBD. Concordant and discordant twins showed no difference in repertoire similarity, possibly because of limited statistical power.

The library was prepared using 5' RACE. The input for every TCR library was 3500 ng of total RNA. For each sample, cDNA synthesis was carried out in eight separate reactions using SMARTScribe reverse transcriptase. During cDNA synthesis, template switching introduced unique molecular identifiers that contained a 6-nucleotide sample barcode. TCRalpha and TCRbeta cDNA was amplified in two nested PCRs of approximately 17 and 9 cycles, and bead purification was carried out after each PCR. Before amplification, the cDNA was both treated with uracil DNA-glycosylase and purified with the QIAquick PCR purification kit. In the second PCR, Illumina TruSeq-compatible adapters and sample-specific barcodes were added. TapeStation and Qubit were used to check library quality and concentration, and around 4.5 ng of each library went into the pool. Sequencing of the pooled libraries was done on an Illumina HiSeq2500 single-index Rapid Run using custom sequencing primers and 2 x 100 bp reads. The published analysis was carried out like this. MiGEC version 1.2.6 was used for UMI-based consensus assembly to correct PCR and sequencing errors. MiXCR version 2.1.1 handled V(D)J alignment, clonotype assembly and CDR3 extraction. Normalisation of gene usage, clonotype sharing and MAIT/NKT TCR abundance was achieved by analysing the top 1000, 10 000 and 20 000 clonotypes per sample. Diversity was computed as the inverse Simpson index with the vegan R package after downsampling to 27 000 UMIs. Statistical testing used paired Mann-Whitney U tests on the discordant twin pairs and applied Benjamini-Hochberg correction for multiple testing. TCRdb reprocessed the raw reads; every CDR3 protein sequence is a single record, and DNA is not supplied. The V and J calls follow TCRdb's processing rather than the paper's. The sample table holds 110,000 to 150,000 distinct CDR3 sequences. The top ten clones comprise roughly 1.2% of the sample.

In regard to this clonotype: Its specific antigen is unknown.

From each donor, a 2.5 ml peripheral blood sample was collected into PAXgene tubes and kept at -80 degrees C. Without any T cell sorting, total RNA was extracted from whole blood using the PAXgene blood miRNA kit on an automated QIAcube. Peripheral blood from monozygotic twin pairs concordant or discordant for inflammatory bowel disease was subjected to deep TCRalpha and TCRbeta repertoire profiling with unique molecular barcoding. Smoking habits were recorded for all twin pairs, and each individual was classified as a current, former or never smoker. This TCR came from a human donor with ulcerative colitis or Crohn's disease, or a healthy co-twin of an affected twin (not recorded which). Sample: blood.

The CDR3 reads CASSLDSHNEQFF. The chain uses TRBV5-1 and TRBJ2-1. Including cysteine and phenylalanine, the CDR3 has 13 amino acids. No DNA is listed. CDR1 is given as SGHRS and CDR2 as YFSETQ, both from the germline V gene.